A selection of T cell receptor beta chains follows, all from one sample in a study of T cell repertoires in ileal Crohn's disease. Data came from immunoSEQ multiplex PCR; TCRdb stores just in-frame clones and leaves some out. The sample has some 6,900 clones; 74% are singletons. Sequences were obtained from ileal tissue. The source is an adult with Crohn's disease. The CDR3 runs from the conserved cysteine through the conserved F or W. D genes are given only for firm matches. For some rows the clone size is stated as once, few or many, or as a class when expanded; others skip it.

V gene	J gene	clone size	D gene	CDR3 protein	CDR3 DNA
TRBV2	TRBJ2-7	-	TRBD2	CASSERLAGGLDEQYF	TGTGCCAGCAGTGAAAGGCTAGCGGGTGGCTTGGACGAGCAGTACTTC
TRBV7-2	TRBJ2-7	-	-	CASSPGGVVEQYF	TGTGCCAGCAGCCCAGGGGGGGTGGTCGAGCAGTACTTC
TRBV27	TRBJ1-2	-	-	CASSIRGTRYGYTF	TGTGCCAGCAGTATACGTGGGACAAGATATGGCTACACCTTC
TRBV18	TRBJ1-1	-	TRBD1	CASSPSRGTEAFF	TGTGCCAGCTCACCCTCCAGGGGGACTGAAGCTTTCTTT
TRBV5-4	TRBJ1-2	-	TRBD1	CASSLDRDYGYTF	TGTGCCAGCAGCCTGGACAGGGACTATGGCTACACCTTC
TRBV5-1	TRBJ1-3	-	TRBD1	CASSSGGSGNTIYF	TGCGCCAGCAGCTCAGGGGGCTCTGGAAACACCATATATTTT
TRBV5-1	TRBJ2-1	-	TRBD2	CASSPGTSRREQFF	TGCGCCAGCAGCCCGGGGACTAGCCGTCGGGAGCAGTTCTTC
TRBV7-8	TRBJ2-1	-	TRBD1	CASSSYGTGLNNEQFF	TGTGCCAGCAGCTCTTACGGGACAGGGCTGAACAATGAGCAGTTCTTC
TRBV14	TRBJ1-1	few	-	CASSKVRNTEAFF	TGTGCCAGCAGCAAGGTCAGGAACACTGAAGCTTTCTTT
TRBV29-1	TRBJ2-1	-	TRBD2	CSVLPFSGSEQFF	TGCAGCGTCCTCCCCTTTAGCGGGTCGGAGCAGTTCTTC
TRBV6-6	TRBJ1-1	-	-	CASSYLARAHEAFF	TGTGCCAGCAGTTACCTGGCGAGGGCGCACGAAGCTTTCTTT
TRBV18	TRBJ1-3	-	-	CASSPPRGAGNTIYF	TGTGCCAGCTCACCACCTCGGGGGGCTGGAAACACCATATATTTT
TRBV4-1	TRBJ1-1	-	TRBD1	CASKDGQGDTEAFF	TGCGCCAGCAAAGATGGACAGGGAGACACTGAAGCTTTCTTT
TRBV7-9	TRBJ1-2	few	-	CASSLEVGYTF	TGTGCCAGCAGCTTAGAGGTTGGCTACACCTTC
TRBV5-5	TRBJ2-1	large	TRBD2	CASKIAGGSYNEQFF	TGTGCCAGCAAAATAGCGGGAGGGTCCTACAATGAGCAGTTCTTC
TRBV10-3	TRBJ1-4	-	-	CAARSGAGGEKLFF	TGTGCCGCCCGTTCAGGGGCCGGGGGAGAAAAACTGTTTTTT
TRBV25-1	TRBJ1-1	-	-	CASSEVGAGPTEAFF	TGTGCCAGCAGTGAAGTTGGAGCAGGCCCCACTGAAGCTTTCTTT
TRBV19	TRBJ1-5	-	-	CASSPSGHQPQHF	TGTGCCAGTAGTCCGTCAGGGCACCAGCCCCAGCATTTT
TRBV25-1	TRBJ2-7	-	-	CASSEDRQSSYEQYF	TGTGCCAGCAGTGAAGACAGGCAGAGCTCCTACGAGCAGTACTTC
TRBV18	TRBJ1-1	-	-	CASSHSQGGAEAFF	TGTGCCAGCTCACACTCACAGGGAGGCGCTGAAGCTTTCTTT
TRBV7-8	TRBJ2-2	few	TRBD2	CASSATSGSTGELFF	TGTGCCAGCAGCGCGACTAGCGGGAGCACCGGGGAGCTGTTTTTT
TRBV27	TRBJ1-2	-	-	CASSSPNLHGYTF	TGTGCCAGCAGTTCCCCGAATTTACATGGCTACACCTTC
TRBV7-3	TRBJ2-1	-	TRBD2	CASSRSSGKGNEQFF	TGTGCCAGCAGCCGTTCTAGCGGGAAGGGCAATGAGCAGTTCTTC